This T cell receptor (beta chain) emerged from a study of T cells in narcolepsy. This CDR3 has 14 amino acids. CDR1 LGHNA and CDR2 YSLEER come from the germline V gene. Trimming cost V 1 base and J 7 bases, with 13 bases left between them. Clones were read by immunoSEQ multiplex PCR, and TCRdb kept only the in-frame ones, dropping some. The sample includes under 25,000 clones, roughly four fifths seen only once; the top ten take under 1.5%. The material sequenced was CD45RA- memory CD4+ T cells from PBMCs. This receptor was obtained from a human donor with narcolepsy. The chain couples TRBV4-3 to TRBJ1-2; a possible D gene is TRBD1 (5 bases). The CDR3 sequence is CASSQAGYRSGYTF. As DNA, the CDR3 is TGCGCCAGCAGCCAAGCGGGGTACAGGAGTGGCTACACCTTC.